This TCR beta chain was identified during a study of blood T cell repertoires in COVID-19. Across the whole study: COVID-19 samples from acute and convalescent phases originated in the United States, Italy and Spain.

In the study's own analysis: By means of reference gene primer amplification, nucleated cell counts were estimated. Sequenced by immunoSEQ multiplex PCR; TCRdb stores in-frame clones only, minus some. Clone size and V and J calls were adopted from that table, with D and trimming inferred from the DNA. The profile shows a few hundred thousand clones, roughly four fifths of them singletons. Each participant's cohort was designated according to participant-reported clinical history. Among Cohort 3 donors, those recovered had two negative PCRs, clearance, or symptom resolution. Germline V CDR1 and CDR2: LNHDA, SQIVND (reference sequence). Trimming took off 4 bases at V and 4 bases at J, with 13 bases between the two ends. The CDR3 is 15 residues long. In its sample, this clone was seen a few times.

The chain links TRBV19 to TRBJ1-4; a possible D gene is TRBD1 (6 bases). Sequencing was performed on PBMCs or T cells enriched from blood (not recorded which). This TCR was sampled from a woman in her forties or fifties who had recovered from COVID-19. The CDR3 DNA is TGTGCCAGTAGTAGCGGGGGGCTCGGTAATGAAAAACTGTTTTTT. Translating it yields CASSSGGLGNEKLFF.